This is a list of T cell receptor beta chains from one sample in a study of blood T cell repertoires in COVID-19. Some clones are missing from TCRdb's copy, which holds only in-frame ones; the method was immunoSEQ multiplex PCR. Of 150,000 to 200,000 clones in the sample, 76% are singletons; the top ten hold roughly 17%. Sequenced input: PBMCs or T cells enriched from blood (not recorded which). These receptors came from a woman aged 45-59 years with acute COVID-19. The CDR3 runs from the conserved cysteine through the conserved F or W. The D gene is left open where the match is weak. Size is omitted from some rows. Given values are once, few, many or a class for expanded clones.

abundance: once
d_gene: .
v_gene: TRBV6-5
j_gene: TRBJ1-2
CDR3nt: TGTGCCAGCAGTTTAGAAGCAGGGCGTGATGGCTACACCTTC
CDR3aa: CASSLEAGRDGYTF

abundance: .
d_gene: TRBD2
v_gene: TRBV2
j_gene: TRBJ2-1
CDR3nt: TGTGCCAGCGGGGGGGGAGTTAGGAAAAATGAGCAGTTCTTC
CDR3aa: CASGGGVRKNEQFF

abundance: once
d_gene: TRBD1
v_gene: TRBV18
j_gene: TRBJ1-6
CDR3nt: TGTGCCAGCTCACCACCGACAGGGCGAAATTCACCCCTCCACTTT
CDR3aa: CASSPPTGRNSPLHF

abundance: .
d_gene: TRBD2
v_gene: TRBV3-1/TRBV3-2
j_gene: TRBJ2-3
CDR3nt: TGTGCCAGCAGCCAGCTAGCGGGGGCTGGCGCAGATACGCAGTATTTT
CDR3aa: CASSQLAGAGADTQYF

abundance: .
d_gene: .
v_gene: TRBV12-3/TRBV12-4
j_gene: TRBJ2-1
CDR3nt: TGTGCCAGCAGTTTCCTCGATGAGCAGTTCTTC
CDR3aa: CASSFLDEQFF

abundance: .
d_gene: .
v_gene: TRBV24-1
j_gene: TRBJ1-3
CDR3nt: TGTGCCACCAGTGCTCCTCGTATGGGGGCAACCTCTGGAAACACCATATATTTT
CDR3aa: CATSAPRMGATSGNTIYF

abundance: .
d_gene: .
v_gene: TRBV28
j_gene: TRBJ1-5
CDR3nt: TGTGCCAGCAGTTTGAGGTCAGGGGTTCAGGGCAATCAGCCCCAGCATTTT
CDR3aa: CASSLRSGVQGNQPQHF

abundance: .
d_gene: TRBD1
v_gene: TRBV29-1
j_gene: TRBJ1-1
CDR3nt: TGCAGCGTTGATTCAGGACAGGGGGAGGTTGAAGCTTTCTTT
CDR3aa: CSVDSGQGEVEAFF

abundance: .
d_gene: .
v_gene: TRBV5-5
j_gene: TRBJ2-5
CDR3nt: TGTGCCAGCAGCTTGTCGTTCCGCCAAGAGACCCAGTACTTC
CDR3aa: CASSLSFRQETQYF

abundance: .
d_gene: TRBD1
v_gene: TRBV2
j_gene: TRBJ1-6
CDR3nt: TGTGCCAGCAGTGACAACAGGGGGCTCCCTGGTTCACCCCTCCACTTT
CDR3aa: CASSDNRGLPGSPLHF

abundance: .
d_gene: .
v_gene: TRBV27
j_gene: TRBJ1-5
CDR3nt: TGTGCCAGCAGTTTTCTCGGAGAGGATCAGCCCCAGCATTTT
CDR3aa: CASSFLGEDQPQHF

abundance: .
d_gene: TRBD1
v_gene: TRBV7-9
j_gene: TRBJ1-6
CDR3nt: TGTGCCAGCAGCCAAGGCAGGACAGGGGGAAATAATTCACCCCTCCACTTT
CDR3aa: CASSQGRTGGNNSPLHF

abundance: .
d_gene: .
v_gene: TRBV14
j_gene: TRBJ2-1
CDR3nt: TGTGCCAGCAGCCAAGATCGCGGACAAAGGGATGAGCAGTTCTTC
CDR3aa: CASSQDRGQRDEQFF

abundance: .
d_gene: .
v_gene: TRBV19
j_gene: TRBJ1-5
CDR3nt: TGTGCCAGTAGTATGGGCAGGGCAAATCAGCCCCAGCATTTT
CDR3aa: CASSMGRANQPQHF

abundance: .
d_gene: .
v_gene: TRBV7-9
j_gene: TRBJ1-2
CDR3nt: TGTGCCAGCCTGTCCCCCGGGTTGTCAGCCAACTATGGCTACACCTTC
CDR3aa: CASLSPGLSANYGYTF

abundance: .
d_gene: .
v_gene: TRBV2
j_gene: TRBJ1-5
CDR3nt: TGTGCCAGCAAGGGGGATAGCAATCAGCCCCAGCATTTT
CDR3aa: CASKGDSNQPQHF

abundance: once
d_gene: .
v_gene: TRBV13
j_gene: TRBJ1-2
CDR3nt: TGTGCCAGCAGCTTAGGCCTGGCGGGGTCCTATGGCTACACCTTC
CDR3aa: CASSLGLAGSYGYTF

abundance: .
d_gene: TRBD2
v_gene: TRBV7-9
j_gene: TRBJ2-3
CDR3nt: TGTGCCAGCAGACCTCCGACTAGCGGGGGCCCCCGTAGCACAGATACGCAGTATTTT
CDR3aa: CASRPPTSGGPRSTDTQYF

abundance: .
d_gene: TRBD2
v_gene: TRBV11-2
j_gene: TRBJ2-1
CDR3nt: TGTGCCAGCAGCTCGTATTTGGCGGGGGCCTACAATGAGCAGTTCTTC
CDR3aa: CASSSYLAGAYNEQFF

abundance: once
d_gene: TRBD2
v_gene: TRBV30
j_gene: TRBJ2-3
CDR3nt: TGTGCCTGGTGGGGGGGTACAGATACGCAGTATTTT
CDR3aa: CAWWGGTDTQYF

abundance: .
d_gene: .
v_gene: TRBV21-1
j_gene: TRBJ1-3
CDR3nt: TGTGCCAGCAGCAAAGACCCTAGATGTCAGGGGCCTTTTGATATCATATATTTT
CDR3aa: CASSKDPRCQGPFDIIYF

abundance: .
d_gene: TRBD2
v_gene: TRBV3-1/TRBV3-2
j_gene: TRBJ2-1
CDR3nt: TGTGCCAGCAGCCAATCACTAGCGGGGGGCTACAATGAGCAGTTCTTC
CDR3aa: CASSQSLAGGYNEQFF

abundance: .
d_gene: .
v_gene: TRBV7-9
j_gene: TRBJ1-5
CDR3nt: TGTGCCAGCAGCTTAGGGAGCGGGAACGGGGCTGGTCAGCCCCAGCATTTT
CDR3aa: CASSLGSGNGAGQPQHF

abundance: .
d_gene: TRBD2
v_gene: TRBV7-9
j_gene: TRBJ2-1
CDR3nt: TGTGCCAGCAGCGGATCGACTAGCGGACCAGTCTACAATGAGCAGTTCTTC
CDR3aa: CASSGSTSGPVYNEQFF

abundance: .
d_gene: .
v_gene: TRBV10-3
j_gene: TRBJ1-6
CDR3nt: TGTGCCATCAGTGAGTGGGGTGCACAGGGAGCTAATTCACCCCTCCACTTT
CDR3aa: CAISEWGAQGANSPLHF

abundance: .
d_gene: .
v_gene: TRBV28
j_gene: TRBJ1-1
CDR3nt: TGTGCCAGCAGTCGTGCCGGGAGTGGGAACACTGAAGCTTTCTTT
CDR3aa: CASSRAGSGNTEAFF

abundance: .
d_gene: .
v_gene: TRBV21-1
j_gene: TRBJ1-3
CDR3nt: TGTGCCAGCAAATCCTCAGAAGTGAGGAGCACCATATATTTT
CDR3aa: CASKSSEVRSTIYF

abundance: .
d_gene: .
v_gene: TRBV6-2/TRBV6-3
j_gene: TRBJ1-4
CDR3nt: TGTGCCAGCAGTTACGTCGGCGGTAATGAAAAACTGTTTTTT
CDR3aa: CASSYVGGNEKLFF

abundance: once
d_gene: TRBD1
v_gene: TRBV6-5
j_gene: TRBJ1-6
CDR3nt: TGTGCCAGCAGTTACACGACAGGGGTGGATTCACCCCTCCACTTT
CDR3aa: CASSYTTGVDSPLHF